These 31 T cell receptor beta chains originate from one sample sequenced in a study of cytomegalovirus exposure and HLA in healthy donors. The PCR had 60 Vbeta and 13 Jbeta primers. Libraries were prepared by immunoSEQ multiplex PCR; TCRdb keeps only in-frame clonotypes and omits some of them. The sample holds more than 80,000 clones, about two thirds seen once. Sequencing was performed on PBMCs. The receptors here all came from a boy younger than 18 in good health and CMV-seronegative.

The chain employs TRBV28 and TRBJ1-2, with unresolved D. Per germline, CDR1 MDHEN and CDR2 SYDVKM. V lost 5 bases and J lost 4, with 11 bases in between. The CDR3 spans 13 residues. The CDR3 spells CASSQNPVYGYTF. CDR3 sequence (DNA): TGTGCCAGCAGTCAAAATCCGGTCTATGGCTACACCTTC.

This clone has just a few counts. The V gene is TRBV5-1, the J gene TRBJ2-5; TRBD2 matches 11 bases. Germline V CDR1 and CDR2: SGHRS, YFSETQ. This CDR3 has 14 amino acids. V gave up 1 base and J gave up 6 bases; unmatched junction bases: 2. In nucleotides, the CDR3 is TGCGCCAGCAGCTTGACTAGCGGGGGAAAGACCCAGTACTTC. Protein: CASSLTSGGKTQYF. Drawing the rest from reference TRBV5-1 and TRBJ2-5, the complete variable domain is KAGVTQTPRYLIKTRGQQVTLSCSPISGHRSVSWYQQTPGQGLQFLFEYFSETQRNKGNFPGRFSGRQFSNSRSEMNVSTLELGDSALYLCASSLTSGGKTQYFGPGTRLLVL.

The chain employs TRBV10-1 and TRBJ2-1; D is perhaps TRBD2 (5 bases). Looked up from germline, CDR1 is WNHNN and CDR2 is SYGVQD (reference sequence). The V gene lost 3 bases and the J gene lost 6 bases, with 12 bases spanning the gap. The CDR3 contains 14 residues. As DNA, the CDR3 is TGCGCCAGCAGTGACGGGGTAAAGAGCAATGAGCAGTTCTTC. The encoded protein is CASSDGVKSNEQFF.

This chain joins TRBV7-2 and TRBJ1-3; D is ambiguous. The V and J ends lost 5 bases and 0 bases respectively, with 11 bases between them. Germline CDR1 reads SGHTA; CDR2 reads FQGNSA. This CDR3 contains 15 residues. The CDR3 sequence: CASSQSGSSGNTIYF. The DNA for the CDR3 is TGTGCCAGCAGCCAGAGTGGGAGCTCTGGAAACACCATATATTTT.

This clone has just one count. As DNA, the CDR3 is TGCGCCAGCAGCTCACAAGAGACCCAGTACTTC. The encoded protein is CASSSQETQYF. This sequence joins TRBV5-1 and TRBJ2-5, with D hard to call. V was shortened by 3 bases and J by 2 bases, with 2 bases between the two germline ends. Per germline, CDR1 SGHRS and CDR2 YFSETQ. The CDR3 loop spans 11 amino acids. Full variable domain (missing parts from reference TRBV5-1 and TRBJ2-5): KAGVTQTPRYLIKTRGQQVTLSCSPISGHRSVSWYQQTPGQGLQFLFEYFSETQRNKGNFPGRFSGRQFSNSRSEMNVSTLELGDSALYLCASSSQETQYFGPGTRLLVL.

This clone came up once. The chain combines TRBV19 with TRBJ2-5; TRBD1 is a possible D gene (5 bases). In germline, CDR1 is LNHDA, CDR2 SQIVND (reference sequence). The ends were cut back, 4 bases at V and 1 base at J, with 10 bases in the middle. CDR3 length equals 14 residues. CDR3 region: CASSTRQIQETQYF. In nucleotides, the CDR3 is TGTGCCAGTAGTACCAGACAGATCCAAGAGACCCAGTACTTC.

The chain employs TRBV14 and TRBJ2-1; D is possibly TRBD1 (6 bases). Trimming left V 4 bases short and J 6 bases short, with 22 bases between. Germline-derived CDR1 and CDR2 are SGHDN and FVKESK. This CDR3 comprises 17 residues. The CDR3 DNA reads TGTGCCAGCAGCCGCCCTTGGCAGGGGCCCCCAGGCAATGAGCAGTTCTTC. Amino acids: CASSRPWQGPPGNEQFF.

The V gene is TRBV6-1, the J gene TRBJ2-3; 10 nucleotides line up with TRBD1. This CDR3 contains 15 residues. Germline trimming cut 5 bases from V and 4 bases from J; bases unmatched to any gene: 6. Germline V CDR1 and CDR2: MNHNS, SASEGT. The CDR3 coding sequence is TGTGCCAGCAGTAGAGGGACAGGGGAAGCAGATACGCAGTATTTT. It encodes CASSRGTGEADTQYF.

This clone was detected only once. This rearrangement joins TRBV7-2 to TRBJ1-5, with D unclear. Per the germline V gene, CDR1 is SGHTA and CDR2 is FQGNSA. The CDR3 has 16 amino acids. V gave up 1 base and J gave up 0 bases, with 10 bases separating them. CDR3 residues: CASSLEVGYSNQPQHF. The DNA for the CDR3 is TGTGCCAGCAGCTTAGAGGTCGGGTATAGCAATCAGCCCCAGCATTTT.

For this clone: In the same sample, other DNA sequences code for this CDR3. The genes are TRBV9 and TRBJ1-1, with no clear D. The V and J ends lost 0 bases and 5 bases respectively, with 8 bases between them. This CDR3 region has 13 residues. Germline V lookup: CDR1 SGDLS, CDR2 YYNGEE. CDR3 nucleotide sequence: TGTGCCAGCAGCGTAGGCGGGGATACTGAAGCTTTCTTT. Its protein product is CASSVGGDTEAFF.

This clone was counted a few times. The CDR3 region has the DNA TGTGCCAGCAGCCCCCGGGGGAGGAATGAGCAGTTCTTC. Translated, it gives CASSPRGRNEQFF. The chain couples TRBV9 to TRBJ2-1, with a possible D match to TRBD2 (6 bases). This CDR3 contains 13 residues. Germline V gene lookup returns CDR1 SGDLS and CDR2 YYNGEE. V was clipped by 4 bases and J by 7 bases, with 12 bases between them. The full variable domain, completed using reference TRBV9 and TRBJ2-1, is DSGVTQTPKHLITATGQRVTLRCSPRSGDLSVYWYQQSLDQGLQFLIQYYNGEERAKGNILERFSAQQFPDLHSELNLSSLELGDSALYFCASSPRGRNEQFFGPGTRLTVL.

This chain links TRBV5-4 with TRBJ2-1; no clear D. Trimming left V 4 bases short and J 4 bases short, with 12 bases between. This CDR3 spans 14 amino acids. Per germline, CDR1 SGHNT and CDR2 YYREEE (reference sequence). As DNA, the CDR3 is TGTGCCAGCAGCCTCGACACAACTTACAATGAGCAGTTCTTC. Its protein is CASSLDTTYNEQFF.

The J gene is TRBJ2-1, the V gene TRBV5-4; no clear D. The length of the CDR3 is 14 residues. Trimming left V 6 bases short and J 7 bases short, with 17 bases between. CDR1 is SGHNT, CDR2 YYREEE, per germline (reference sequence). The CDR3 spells CASTPTGSANEQFF. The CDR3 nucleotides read TGTGCCAGCACCCCGACGGGTAGTGCGAATGAGCAGTTCTTC.

CDR3 region: CASSQGTVRNTEAFF. CDR3 DNA: TGTGCCAGCAGTCAAGGGACAGTCCGGAACACTGAAGCTTTCTTT. The genes are TRBV6-5 and TRBJ1-1; 7 nucleotides align to TRBD1. The V segment lost 5 bases and the J segment 1 base; nucleotides outside the gene matches: 7. Germline V gene data show CDR1 as MNHEY and CDR2 as SVGAGI. This CDR3 spans 15 amino acids.

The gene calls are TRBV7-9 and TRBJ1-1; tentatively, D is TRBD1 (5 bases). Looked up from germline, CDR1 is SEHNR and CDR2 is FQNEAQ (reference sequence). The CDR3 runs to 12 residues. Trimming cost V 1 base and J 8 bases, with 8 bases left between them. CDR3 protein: CASSLEQAEAFF. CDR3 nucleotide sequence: TGTGCCAGCAGCTTAGAACAGGCAGAAGCTTTCTTT.

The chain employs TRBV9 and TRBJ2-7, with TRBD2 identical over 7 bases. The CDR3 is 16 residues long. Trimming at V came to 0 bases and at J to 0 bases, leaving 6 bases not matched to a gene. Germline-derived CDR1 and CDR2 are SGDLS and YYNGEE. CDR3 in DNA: TGTGCCAGCAGCGTAGCGAGCGGGACTTACTCCTACGAGCAGTACTTC. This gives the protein CASSVASGTYSYEQYF.

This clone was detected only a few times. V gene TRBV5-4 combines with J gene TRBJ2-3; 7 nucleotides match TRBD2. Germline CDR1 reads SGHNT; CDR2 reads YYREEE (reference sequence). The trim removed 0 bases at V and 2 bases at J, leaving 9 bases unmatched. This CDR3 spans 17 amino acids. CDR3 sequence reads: CASSLGYKRGYTDTQYF. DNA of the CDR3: TGTGCCAGCAGCTTGGGGTATAAGCGGGGATACACAGATACGCAGTATTTT.

The CDR3 DNA follows: TGTGCCAGCAGCCCCGAGAATATAGATGAGCAGTTCTTC. The encoded protein is CASSPENIDEQFF. This chain uses TRBV7-9 with TRBJ2-1; D unclear. This CDR3 region has 13 residues. CDR1 is SEHNR, CDR2 FQNEAQ, per germline (reference sequence). V gave up 5 bases and J gave up 8 bases, with 13 bases separating them.

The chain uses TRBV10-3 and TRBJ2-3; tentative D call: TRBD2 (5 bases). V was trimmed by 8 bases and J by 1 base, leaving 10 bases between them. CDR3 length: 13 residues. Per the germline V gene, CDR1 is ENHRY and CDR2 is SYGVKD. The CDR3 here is CAILEGRTDTQYF. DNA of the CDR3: TGTGCCATCCTTGAGGGCCGCACAGATACGCAGTATTTT.

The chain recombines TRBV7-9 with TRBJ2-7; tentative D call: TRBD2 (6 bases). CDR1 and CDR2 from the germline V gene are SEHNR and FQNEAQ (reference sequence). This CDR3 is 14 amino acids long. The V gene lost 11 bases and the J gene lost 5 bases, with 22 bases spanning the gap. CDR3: CAAAKGSWGDEQYF. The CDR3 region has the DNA TGTGCCGCCGCAAAGGGTTCTTGGGGGGACGAGCAGTACTTC.

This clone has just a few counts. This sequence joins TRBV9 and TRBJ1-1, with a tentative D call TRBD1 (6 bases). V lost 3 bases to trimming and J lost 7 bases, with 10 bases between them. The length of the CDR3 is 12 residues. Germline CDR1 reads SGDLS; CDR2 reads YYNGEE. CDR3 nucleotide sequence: TGTGCCAGCAGCGACCGGGACATTGAAGCTTTCTTT. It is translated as CASSDRDIEAFF.

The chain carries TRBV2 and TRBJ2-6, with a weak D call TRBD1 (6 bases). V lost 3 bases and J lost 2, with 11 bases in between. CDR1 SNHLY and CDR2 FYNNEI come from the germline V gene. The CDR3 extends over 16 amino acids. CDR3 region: CASSDQGSAGANVLTF. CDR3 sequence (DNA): TGTGCCAGCAGTGACCAGGGGTCGGCTGGGGCCAACGTCCTGACTTTC.

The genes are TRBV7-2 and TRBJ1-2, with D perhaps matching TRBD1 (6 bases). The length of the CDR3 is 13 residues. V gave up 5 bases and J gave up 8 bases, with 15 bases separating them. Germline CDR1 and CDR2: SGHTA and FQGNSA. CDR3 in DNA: TGTGCCAGCAGCAGGGACAACACGGTGGGCTACACCTTC. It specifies CASSRDNTVGYTF.

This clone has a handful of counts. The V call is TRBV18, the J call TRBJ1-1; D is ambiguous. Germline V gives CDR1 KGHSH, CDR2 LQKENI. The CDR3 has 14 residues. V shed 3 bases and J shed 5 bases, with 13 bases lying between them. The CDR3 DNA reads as TGTGCCAGCTCACCCGATTGGACGGGAACTGAAGCTTTCTTT. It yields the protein CASSPDWTGTEAFF. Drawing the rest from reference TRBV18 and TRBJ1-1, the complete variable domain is NAGVMQNPRHLVRRRGQEARLRCSPMKGHSHVYWYRQLPEEGLKFMVYLQKENIIDESGMPKERFSAEFPKEGPSILRIQQVVRGDSAAYFCASSPDWTGTEAFFGQGTRLTVV.

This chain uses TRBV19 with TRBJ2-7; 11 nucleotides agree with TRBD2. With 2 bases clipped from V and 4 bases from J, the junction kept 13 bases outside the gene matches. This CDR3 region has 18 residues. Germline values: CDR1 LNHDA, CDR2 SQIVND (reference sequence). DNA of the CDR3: TGTGCCAGTAGTATAACCTCGGCTAGCGGGGGGCGACTTTACGAGCAGTACTTC. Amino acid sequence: CASSITSASGGRLYEQYF. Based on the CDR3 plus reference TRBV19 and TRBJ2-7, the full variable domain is DGGITQSPKYLFRKEGQNVTLSCEQNLNHDAMYWYRQDPGQGLRLIYYSQIVNDFQKGDIAEGYSVSREKKESFPLTVTSAQKNPTAFYLCASSITSASGGRLYEQYFGPGTRLTVT.

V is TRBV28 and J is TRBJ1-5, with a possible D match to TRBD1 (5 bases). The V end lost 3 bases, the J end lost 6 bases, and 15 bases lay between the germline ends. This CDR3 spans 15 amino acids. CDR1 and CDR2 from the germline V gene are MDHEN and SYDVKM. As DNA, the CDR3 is TGTGCCAGCAGTTTCGCCCGGCGGGGCTCTCAGCCCCAGCATTTT. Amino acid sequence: CASSFARRGSQPQHF. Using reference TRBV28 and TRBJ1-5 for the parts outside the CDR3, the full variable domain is DVKVTQSSRYLVKRTGEKVFLECVQDMDHENMFWYRQDPGLGLRLIYFSYDVKMKEKGDIPEGYSVSREKKERFSLILESASTNQTSMYLCASSFARRGSQPQHFGDGTRLSIL.

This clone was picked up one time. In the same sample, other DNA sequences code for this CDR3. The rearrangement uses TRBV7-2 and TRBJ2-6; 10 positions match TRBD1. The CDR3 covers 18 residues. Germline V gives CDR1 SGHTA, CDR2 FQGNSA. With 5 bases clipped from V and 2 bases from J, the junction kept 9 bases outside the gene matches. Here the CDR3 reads CASSPWDRGSTGANVLTF. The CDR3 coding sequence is TGTGCCAGCAGCCCGTGGGACAGGGGCTCAACTGGGGCCAACGTCCTGACTTTC. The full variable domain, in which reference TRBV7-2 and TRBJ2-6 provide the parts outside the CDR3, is GAGVSQSPSNKVTEKGKDVELRCDPISGHTALYWYRQSLGQGLEFLIYFQGNSAPDKSGLPSDRFSAERTGGSVSTLTIQRTQQEDSAVYLCASSPWDRGSTGANVLTFGAGSRLTVL.

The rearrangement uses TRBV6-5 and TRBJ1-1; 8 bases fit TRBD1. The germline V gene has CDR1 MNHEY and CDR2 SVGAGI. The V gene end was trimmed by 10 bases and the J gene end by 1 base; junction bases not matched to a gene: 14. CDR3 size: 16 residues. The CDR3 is CATSYLPGTGNTEAFF. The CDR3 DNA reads TGTGCCACCAGCTACCTACCTGGGACAGGGAACACTGAAGCTTTCTTT.

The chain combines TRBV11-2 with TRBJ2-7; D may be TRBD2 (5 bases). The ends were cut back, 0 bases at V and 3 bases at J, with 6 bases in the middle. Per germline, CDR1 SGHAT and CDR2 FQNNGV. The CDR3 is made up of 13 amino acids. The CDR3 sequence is CASSLERDYEQYF. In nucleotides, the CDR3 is TGTGCCAGCAGCTTAGAGAGGGACTACGAGCAGTACTTC.

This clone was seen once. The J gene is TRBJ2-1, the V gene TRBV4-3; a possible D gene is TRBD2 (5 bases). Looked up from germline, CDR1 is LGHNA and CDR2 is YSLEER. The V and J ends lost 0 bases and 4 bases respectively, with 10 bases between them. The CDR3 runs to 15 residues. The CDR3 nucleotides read TGCGCCAGCAGCCAAGATCGAGGGCAGTACAATGAGCAGTTCTTC. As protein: CASSQDRGQYNEQFF.

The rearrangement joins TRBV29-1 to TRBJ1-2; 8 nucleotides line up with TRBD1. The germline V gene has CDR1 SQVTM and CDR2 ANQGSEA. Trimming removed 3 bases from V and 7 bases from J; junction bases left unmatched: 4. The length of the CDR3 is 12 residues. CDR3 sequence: CSVESGGGGYTF. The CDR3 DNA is TGCAGCGTTGAGTCAGGGGGCGGTGGCTACACCTTC.